This T cell receptor (beta chain) is from a study of blood T cells in healthy people across ages. Overall study: Using template switching, researchers captured about one barcoded beta molecule for each two T cells.

Drawing of peripheral blood yielded ten milliliters from each donor. Using a J-beta primer mix together with a sample-barcoded 5' primer, a second PCR was run for roughly 6 to 12 cycles. All samples gave at least 2.5 million CDR3-containing paired-end reads. MiXCR, run by TCRdb on the 5' RACE reads, gives a single entry per CDR3 protein. The repertoire consists of 1.5 million or so distinct CDR3 sequences, with 35% to 45% occurring once and the leading ten covering 4%. CDR3 length: 13 residues. V gave up 3 bases and J gave up 12 bases, with 14 bases separating them. Germline V gene data show CDR1 as SNHLY and CDR2 as FYNNEI.

This clonotype originated in a woman under 30 in good health. The sequenced sample consisted of blood. J is TRBJ2-2 and V is TRBV2; no clear D gene. This chain's CDR3 is CASSETAPSKLFF. The DNA of the CDR3 is TGTGCCAGCAGTGAGACCGCACCATCGAAGCTGTTTTTT.